The 28 T cell receptor beta chains given below trace back to one sample, sequenced in a study of Graves' ophthalmopathy and Graves' hyperthyroidism. RNA transcripts provided the template for amplifying TCR beta CDR3 regions. First-round RT-PCR employed HTBI primers, with a second-round multiplex PCR after it. TCRdb itself ran the multiplex PCR reads through MiXCR, one entry per CDR3 protein. The sample lists over a million distinct CDR3 sequences, about 40% occurring once. Material: peripheral blood or thyroid tissue (not recorded which). These receptors were obtained from an adult man with Graves' hyperthyroidism.

The chain links TRBV5-1 to TRBJ1-2; no firm D call. The CDR3 totals 13 residues. Trimming removed 2 bases from V and 4 bases from J, with 9 bases in between. Germline V gene sequence: CDR1 SGHRS, CDR2 YFSETQ. CDR3 residues: CASSFHGSYGYTF. CDR3 DNA: TGCGCCAGCAGCTTCCACGGTAGCTATGGCTACACCTTC.

The rearrangement joins TRBV27 to TRBJ1-6; 9 bases match TRBD1. CDR1 is MNHEY, CDR2 SMNVEV, per germline (reference sequence). This CDR3 comprises 15 residues. V dropped 7 bases and J dropped 9; count of bases not matched to a gene: 10. The CDR3 spells CASTSAGTGTSPLHF. CDR3 nucleotides: TGTGCCAGCACCTCCGCCGGGACAGGGACTTCACCCCTCCACTTT.

Concerning this clonotype: This may stem from a read error, because a much larger clone lies one nucleotide away. The chain combines TRBV7-3 with TRBJ2-2, with no clear D. Trimming stripped 2 bases from V and 0 bases from J, with 13 bases between. The CDR3 consists of 17 residues. Looked up from germline, CDR1 is SGHTA and CDR2 is FQGTGA. The CDR3 bases are TGTGCCAGCAGCTTACACCCGGGCGCAGCGAACACCGGGGAGCTGTTTTTT. Translating gives CASSLHPGAANTGELFF.

Ten or more counts support this clonotype. The rearrangement links TRBV7-9 to TRBJ1-6; D remains ambiguous. The CDR3 consists of 15 residues. The germline V gene has CDR1 SEHNR and CDR2 FQNEAQ (reference sequence). Trimming removed 4 bases at V and 7 bases at J, with 14 bases between. The chain's CDR3 is CASSYTRPGNSPLHF. CDR3 sequence (DNA): TGTGCCAGCAGCTATACCAGGCCGGGGAATTCACCCCTCCACTTT.

This clonotype was counted once. A much more abundant neighbour one base away suggests this may be a read error. V gene TRBV6-5 combines with J gene TRBJ1-6, with 8 bases fitting TRBD1. Unmatched junction bases numbered 9, after V lost 4 bases and J lost 13 bases. Germline CDR1 and CDR2: MNHEY and SVGAGI. This CDR3 is 14 amino acids long. CDR3 sequence reads: CASSSGTGKRPLHF. DNA for the CDR3: TGTGCCAGCAGTTCCGGGACAGGCAAAAGGCCCCTCCACTTT.

This clonotype appeared many times. DNA for the CDR3: TGCAGTGCTAGAGACCCAGATTGGCGGGAGGCGAGGGAGACCCAGTACTTC. Protein: CSARDPDWREARETQYF. The chain employs TRBV20-1 and TRBJ2-5, with TRBD2 matching 8 bases. Germline trimming cut 0 bases from V and 5 bases from J; bases unmatched to any gene: 14. The CDR3 is 17 residues long. CDR1 is DFQATT, CDR2 SNEGSKA, per germline (reference sequence).

The V gene is TRBV10-2, the J gene TRBJ2-5; 7 nucleotides match TRBD2. The CDR3 loop spans 15 amino acids. The junction had 9 bases not matched to a gene; V was cut back by 3 bases and J by 5 bases. The germline V gene encodes CDR1 WSHSY and CDR2 SAAADI. The CDR3: CASSDVETSSETQYF. CDR3 nucleotide sequence: TGCGCCAGCAGTGACGTCGAGACTAGCTCGGAGACCCAGTACTTC.

On this clonotype itself: Mismatch with germline at one junction end may stem from a read error. The chain has TRBV25-1 and TRBJ1-2; TRBD1 is a possible D gene (5 bases). Germline CDR1 is MGHDK and CDR2 is SYGVNS. The CDR3 has 11 amino acids. The CDR3 loop is CTSRDGTGYTF. The CDR3 DNA reads TGTACCAGCAGAGATGGGACTGGCTACACCTTC.

This clonotype was observed a handful of times. This chain connects TRBV5-1 to TRBJ2-7; 9 nucleotides agree with TRBD2. CDR1 is SGHRS and CDR2 is YFSETQ in the germline V gene. V trimming: 0 bases; J trimming: 0 bases; junction bases outside the gene matches: 13. This CDR3 comprises 19 residues. CDR3 coding DNA: TGCGCCAGCAGCTTGGAGCGTTTGACTAGCGGCTACCACTCCTACGAGCAGTACTTC. Its protein product is CASSLERLTSGYHSYEQYF.

This clonotype was observed a few times. This chain links TRBV12-3 or TRBV12-4 with TRBJ1-5; D is unresolved. The CDR3 is made up of 16 amino acids. V shed 5 bases and J shed 0 bases, with 14 bases lying between them. The CDR3 reads CASSEEAVYSNQPQHF. The CDR3 DNA is TGTGCCAGCAGTGAAGAGGCCGTATATAGCAATCAGCCCCAGCATTTT.

This rearrangement joins TRBV4-1 to TRBJ2-2; maybe TRBD1 (6 bases). Germline-derived CDR1 and CDR2 are MGHRA and YSYEKL. This CDR3 comprises 15 residues. V lost 0 bases to trimming and J lost 5 bases, with 10 bases between them. The CDR3 protein is CASSQEQGRTGELFF. The CDR3 coding sequence is TGCGCCAGCAGCCAAGAACAGGGCAGGACCGGGGAGCTGTTTTTT.

The V and J genes are TRBV7-9 and TRBJ1-1, with D maybe TRBD1 (5 bases). This CDR3 spans 15 amino acids. With 5 bases removed from V and 0 bases from J, the gap between germline ends came to 13 bases. Germline values: CDR1 SEHNR, CDR2 FQNEAQ (reference sequence). The chain's CDR3 is CASSQWGVLNTEAFF. DNA of the CDR3: TGTGCCAGCAGCCAATGGGGGGTGCTGAACACTGAAGCTTTCTTT.

The CDR3 sequence: CASSSQTTSNYGYTF. The CDR3, as DNA: TGTGCCAGCAGCTCCCAGACCACTTCGAACTATGGCTACACCTTC. This chain uses TRBV13 with TRBJ1-2; D is unclear. The length of the CDR3 is 15 residues. CDR1 and CDR2 from the germline V gene are PRHDT and FYEKMQ (reference sequence). The V end was cut by 4 bases, the J end by 2 bases, with 14 bases between.

In its sample, this clonotype was seen many times. The genes are TRBV19 and TRBJ1-3, with TRBD1 identical over 8 bases. Germline V gene sequence: CDR1 LNHDA, CDR2 SQIVND (reference sequence). The CDR3 has 16 residues. With 8 bases clipped from V and 0 bases from J, the junction kept 9 bases outside the gene matches. The CDR3 reads CASRSRDRYSGNTIYF. CDR3 nucleotides: TGTGCCAGTCGATCCCGGGACAGGTACTCTGGAAACACCATATATTTT.

This clonotype came up many times. The V call is TRBV7-6, the J call TRBJ2-7; 7 positions match TRBD1. From germline, CDR1 is SGHVS and CDR2 FNYEAQ. V shed 5 bases, J shed 1 base, and the junction held 5 bases outside the gene matches. The CDR3 consists of 14 residues. The chain's CDR3 is CASSEGTESYEQYF. The CDR3, as DNA: TGTGCCAGCAGCGAAGGGACAGAGTCCTACGAGCAGTACTTC.

This chain connects TRBV29-1 to TRBJ2-7; 9 bases map to TRBD2. Germline values: CDR1 SQVTM, CDR2 ANQGSEA. There are 12 residues in the CDR3. CDR3 nucleotide sequence: TGCAGAGTCCTAGCGGGAACCTACGAGCAGTACTTC. Translating it yields CRVLAGTYEQYF.

This clonotype occurred a few times. This may stem from a read error, because a much larger clone lies one nucleotide away. The V and J genes are TRBV5-1 and TRBJ2-5; TRBD2 agrees at 7 bases. From germline, CDR1 is SGHRS and CDR2 YFSETQ. J gave up 5 bases and V 0 bases, and 7 bases lay outside the gene matches. The CDR3 consists of 15 residues. CDR3 sequence reads: CASSLAGERDETQYF. CDR3 nucleotide sequence: TGCGCCAGCAGCTTGGCGGGAGAGCGGGACGAGACCCAGTACTTC.

Note on this clonotype: This may come from a read error, since a much larger clone is one base off. The chain joins TRBV7-2 to TRBJ1-3; D is uncertain. In germline, CDR1 is SGHTA, CDR2 FQGNSA. The V end was cut by 5 bases, the J end by 0 bases, with 11 bases between. CDR3 length: 15 residues. This CDR3 is CASSLTMNSGNTIYF. CDR3 bases: TGTGCCAGCAGCCTGACAATGAACTCTGGAAACACCATATATTTT.

As to this clonotype: A clone one base away is much larger, so this may be a read error. This chain uses TRBV20-1 with TRBJ1-6, with D perhaps matching TRBD1 (6 bases). The CDR3 is 15 residues long. V lost 3 bases and J 0 bases, leaving 9 bases between the germline ends. CDR1 is DFQATT, CDR2 SNEGSKA, per germline (reference sequence). CDR3 loop: CSASGQSSYNSPLHF. In DNA form, the CDR3 reads TGCAGTGCTAGTGGACAGAGCTCCTATAATTCACCCCTCCACTTT.

This clonotype was seen many times. The chain is built from TRBV10-2 and TRBJ2-5, with a weak D call TRBD2 (6 bases). V gave up 6 bases and J gave up 5 bases, with 10 bases separating them. Germline V lookup: CDR1 WSHSY, CDR2 SAAADI. The CDR3 length is 12 residues. CDR3 bases: TGCGCCAGCAGACGGACTAAGGAGACCCAGTACTTC. Encoded protein: CASRRTKETQYF.

The V gene is TRBV9, the J gene TRBJ1-2, with 10 bases matching TRBD1. V shed 5 bases and J 4 bases; nucleotides not matched to a gene: 5. This CDR3 has 14 amino acids. Germline CDR1 is SGDLS and CDR2 is YYNGEE. Written as DNA, the CDR3 is TGTGCCAGCAGAGCGACAGGGGGCCTCTATGGCTACACCTTC. Its translation is CASRATGGLYGYTF.

This chain links TRBV7-8 with TRBJ2-3, with 8 positions matching TRBD2. Germline V CDR1 and CDR2: SGHVS, FQNEAQ. This CDR3 has 16 amino acids. V lost 1 base and J lost 5; bases outside the gene matches: 8. CDR3: CASSLGPGGAVDTQYF. The DNA of the CDR3 is TGTGCCAGCAGCTTAGGACCGGGGGGGGCCGTAGATACGCAGTATTTT.

Notes on this clonotype: A much larger clonotype is one base distant, so this may be a read error. The V gene is TRBV25-1, the J gene TRBJ2-5; 8 bases are shared with TRBD2. From germline, CDR1 is MGHDK and CDR2 SYGVNS. The CDR3 sequence is 16 residues long. The V segment lost 5 bases and the J segment 1 base; nucleotides outside the gene matches: 9. CDR3 sequence (DNA): TGTGCCAGCAGTCCCTACCGGACTAGCCCCCAAGAGACCCAGTACTTC. Translation gives CASSPYRTSPQETQYF.

This sequence joins TRBV30 and TRBJ2-7; the D call may be TRBD1 or TRBD2 (5 bases each). From germline, CDR1 is GTSNPN and CDR2 SVGIG (reference sequence). The V end was cut by 5 bases, the J end by 4 bases, with 15 bases between. The CDR3 loop spans 13 amino acids. Here the CDR3 reads CAWGDGGHYEQYF. CDR3 bases: TGTGCCTGGGGGGACGGCGGTCATTACGAGCAGTACTTC. Together with reference TRBV30 and TRBJ2-7, the CDR3 gives the full variable domain: SQTIHQWPATLVQPVGSPLSLECTVEGTSNPNLYWYRQAAGRGLQLLFYSVGIGQISSEVPQNLSASRPQDRQFILSSKKLLLSDSGFYLCAWGDGGHYEQYFGPGTRLTVT.

This clonotype was found a few times. The chain carries TRBV5-6 and TRBJ2-7; 7 positions match TRBD2. V lost 5 bases to trimming and J lost 0 bases; unmatched junction nucleotides: 11. The CDR3 length is 16 residues. Germline assignment: CDR1 SGHDT and CDR2 YYEEEE. The CDR3 sequence: CASRPGGADNSYEQYF. CDR3 coding DNA: TGTGCCAGCAGACCGGGGGGTGCGGACAACTCCTACGAGCAGTACTTC.

This clonotype was recorded at least ten times. J is TRBJ2-2 and V is TRBV10-2, with D perhaps TRBD1 or TRBD2 (5 bases each). The germline V gene has CDR1 WSHSY and CDR2 SAAADI. The CDR3 sequence is 15 residues long. Trimming pared 5 bases from V and 1 base from J, leaving 11 bases between. As DNA, the CDR3 is TGCGCCAGCAGTCCGGGGACGTGGAACACCGGGGAGCTGTTTTTT. Protein product: CASSPGTWNTGELFF.

The chain joins TRBV20-1 to TRBJ1-2; no clear D gene. CDR1 is DFQATT, CDR2 SNEGSKA, per germline (reference sequence). V was clipped by 5 bases and J by 0 bases, with 25 bases between them. This CDR3 spans 18 amino acids. The CDR3 DNA sequence: TGCAGTGCTCCACCCGACAATCGTTTCCCTAGGACTAACTATGGCTACACCTTC. Translating it yields CSAPPDNRFPRTNYGYTF.

At least ten counts were recorded for this clonotype. The chain joins TRBV10-3 to TRBJ2-7; TRBD2 aligns across 11 bases. The CDR3 totals 14 residues. After removal of 8 bases from V and 4 bases from J, the junction contained 7 bases not matched to a gene. CDR1 and CDR2 from the germline V gene are ENHRY and SYGVKD. The CDR3 loop is CAIGASGGYYEQYF. CDR3 bases: TGTGCCATCGGTGCTAGCGGGGGGTATTACGAGCAGTACTTC.